This T cell receptor (beta chain) comes out of a study of cytomegalovirus exposure and HLA in healthy donors. Using immunoSEQ multiplex PCR, the repertoire was profiled, and TCRdb retains in-frame clones only, with some absent. This repertoire shows 150,000 to 180,000 clones, less than 90% found once; its top ten account for 20% to 25%. This clone is a singleton in its sample. This CDR3 region has 15 residues. The ends lost 5 bases at V and 3 bases at J; junction bases unmatched: 7. Per germline, CDR1 SEHNR and CDR2 FQNEAQ (reference sequence). Sequencing was performed on PBMCs. The TCR sequence derives from a man aged 18-30 years in good health and CMV-seropositive. The rearrangement links TRBV7-9 to TRBJ2-3; 8 bases are a match to TRBD2. CDR3 nucleotide sequence: TGTGCCAGCAGCGCGCGGGGGGCCGGGACAGATACGCAGTATTTT. It specifies CASSARGAGTDTQYF.